The 20 T cell receptor beta chains reported below all come from one sample, sequenced in a study of OX40 agonist ivuxolimab in advanced cancers. Assay: immunoSEQ multiplex PCR; the TCRdb copy retains only in-frame clones and omits some. This sample yields 70,000 to 85,000 clones, of which more than 65% are seen a single time; 1.1% belongs to the top ten. Sequencing used CD4+ or CD8+ T cells sorted from blood, obtained in a trial of the OX40 agonist ivuxolimab. These TCRs come from an adult with an advanced solid tumor such as melanoma, head and neck, liver or kidney cancer.

V is TRBV19 and J is TRBJ2-7, with 7 bases identical to TRBD1. The CDR3 totals 14 residues. The trim removed 3 bases at V and 0 bases at J, leaving 2 bases unmatched. Per the germline V gene, CDR1 is LNHDA and CDR2 is SQIVND (reference sequence). CDR3 nucleotide sequence: TGTGCCAGTAGTATTTACAGGGGCTCCTACGAGCAGTACTTC. It encodes CASSIYRGSYEQYF.

V and J are TRBV28 and TRBJ1-5, with 9 bases that match TRBD1. Germline V gene data show CDR1 as MDHEN and CDR2 as SYDVKM. The CDR3 is 16 amino acids. After removal of 2 bases from V and 5 bases from J, the junction contained 7 bases not matched to a gene. This chain's CDR3 is CASSLPGTGIYQPQHF. CDR3 nucleotide sequence: TGTGCCAGCAGTTTACCAGGGACAGGGATATATCAGCCCCAGCATTTT.

This chain links TRBV27 with TRBJ1-1; TRBD1 is a possible D gene (5 bases). The V gene's germline CDR1 is MNHEY and CDR2 SMNVEV (reference sequence). CDR3 size: 16 residues. V lost 6 bases and J 0 bases, leaving 17 bases between the germline ends. The CDR3 sequence is CASSPHQGRMNTEAFF. The CDR3 nucleotides read TGTGCCAGCAGCCCACACCAGGGCAGAATGAACACTGAAGCTTTCTTT.

The V gene is TRBV12-5, the J gene TRBJ2-3; maybe TRBD2 (5 bases). The CDR3 totals 14 residues. Trimming took 8 bases from V and 6 from J, leaving 18 bases between them. Germline-derived CDR1 and CDR2 are LGHNT and FRNRAP. In DNA, the CDR3 is TGTGCTAGTCAGTCGGGGAGCAGCAAGGATACGCAGTATTTT. Its protein product is CASQSGSSKDTQYF.

The rearrangement joins TRBV4-2 to TRBJ2-5; weak D call: TRBD1 (6 bases). The CDR3 extends over 14 amino acids. The germline V and J ends were trimmed by 4 bases and 4 bases, with 13 bases remaining between them. Germline CDR1 reads LGHNA; CDR2 reads YNFKEQ. This CDR3 reads CASSRDPGVETQYF. In DNA form, the CDR3 reads TGTGCCAGCAGCCGAGATCCAGGGGTAGAGACCCAGTACTTC.

The V and J genes are TRBV7-9 and TRBJ2-3; D is possibly TRBD1 or TRBD2 (6 bases each). This CDR3 is 14 amino acids long. Trimming removed 2 bases from V and 3 bases from J, with 9 bases in between. CDR1 is SEHNR and CDR2 is FQNEAQ in the germline V gene (reference sequence). The CDR3 sequence: CASSLLGGTDTQYF. DNA for the CDR3: TGTGCCAGCAGCTTATTAGGGGGGACAGATACGCAGTATTTT.

V gene TRBV5-6 combines with J gene TRBJ1-2; 7 bases match TRBD1. The CDR3 is made up of 14 amino acids. V was pared by 6 bases and J by 10 bases, with 15 bases of the junction left unmatched. CDR1 and CDR2 (germline): SGHDT, YYEEEE. CDR3 loop: CASTRKQGRFDYTF. CDR3 coding DNA: TGTGCCAGCACCCGAAAACAGGGGAGATTTGACTACACCTTC.

The chain is built from TRBV2 and TRBJ1-2, with D possibly being TRBD1 (5 bases). CDR3 length: 14 residues. From germline, CDR1 is SNHLY and CDR2 FYNNEI. V lost 8 bases, J lost 7 bases, and 20 bases lay in between. The CDR3 DNA reads TGTGCCAGCGTAAGCCGGACTGGGGCCGTTGGCTACACCTTC. It encodes CASVSRTGAVGYTF.

This clone was found a few times. This chain connects TRBV6-5 to TRBJ2-7; 8 bases agree with TRBD1. Germline-derived CDR1 and CDR2 are MNHEY and SVGAGI. Trimming took 7 bases from V and 4 from J; bases not matched to a gene: 3. The CDR3 contains 12 residues. This CDR3 is CASTGGGYEQYF. The CDR3 DNA sequence: TGTGCCAGCACAGGGGGCGGATACGAGCAGTACTTC.

This clone was seen only once. J is TRBJ2-1 and V is TRBV5-6, with a possible D match to TRBD1 (5 bases). Germline V gene sequence: CDR1 SGHDT, CDR2 YYEEEE. This CDR3 has 13 amino acids. V was pared by 0 bases and J by 11 bases, with 12 bases between. In DNA form, the CDR3 reads TGTGCCAGCAGCTTGGGAGACAGCCACAAGCAGTTCTTC. Protein sequence: CASSLGDSHKQFF.

This sequence joins TRBV7-2 and TRBJ1-1; the D gene is possibly TRBD1 (6 bases). This CDR3 region has 13 residues. Germline assignment: CDR1 SGHTA and CDR2 FQGNSA. The V end lost 5 bases, the J end lost 7 bases, and 14 bases lay between the germline ends. CDR3 bases: TGTGCCAGCAGCGTCCAGGAACAGGGTGAAGCTTTCTTT. Protein sequence: CASSVQEQGEAFF.

V is TRBV7-2 and J is TRBJ2-7; D may be TRBD1 or TRBD2 (5 bases each). V lost 5 bases to trimming and J lost 2 bases, with 16 bases between them. Germline CDR1 SGHTA, CDR2 FQGNSA. The CDR3 runs to 15 residues. Here the CDR3 reads CASSISWDGTYEQYF. In DNA, the CDR3 is TGTGCCAGCAGCATTAGTTGGGACGGTACCTACGAGCAGTACTTC.

This clone was counted a few times. The chain has TRBV9 and TRBJ1-1; 7 nucleotides align to TRBD1. Germline CDR1 and CDR2: SGDLS and YYNGEE. The CDR3 sequence is 15 residues long. The J segment lost 5 bases and the V segment lost 0 bases, leaving 7 bases of the junction unmatched. As DNA, the CDR3 is TGTGCCAGCAGCGTAGAGTCGACAGGGAAAACTGAAGCTTTCTTT. Protein sequence: CASSVESTGKTEAFF.

V usage is TRBV6-5 and J usage is TRBJ2-7, with no clear D. The CDR3 totals 12 residues. In germline, CDR1 is MNHEY, CDR2 SVGAGI. V lost 2 bases to trimming and J lost 5 bases, with 7 bases between them. Here the CDR3 reads CASSYNGNEQYF. The CDR3 DNA follows: TGTGCCAGCAGTTACAATGGAAACGAGCAGTACTTC.

The rearrangement links TRBV6-5 to TRBJ2-7; 8 bases map to TRBD1. CDR3 length equals 14 residues. Germline CDR1 MNHEY, CDR2 SVGAGI. J was trimmed by 5 bases and V by 6 bases; bases with no gene match: 9. In DNA, the CDR3 is TGTGCCAGCAGACCAGGACAGGGCAGGAACGAGCAGTACTTC. This sequence encodes CASRPGQGRNEQYF.

The J gene is TRBJ1-4, the V gene TRBV5-4; no definite D call. In germline, CDR1 is SGHNT, CDR2 YYREEE (reference sequence). The CDR3 consists of 15 residues. Trimming shortened V by 0 bases and J by 8 bases, and 14 bases separated the two germline ends. CDR3 nucleotide sequence: TGTGCCAGCAGCTTGGCCGGAGGGTCTGAAGAAAAACTGTTTTTT. It encodes CASSLAGGSEEKLFF.

CDR3 sequence: CASSESTLAGGAQYF. The CDR3 nucleotides read TGCGCCAGCAGTGAGTCGACCCTAGCGGGGGGCGCGCAGTATTTT. This chain links TRBV10-1 with TRBJ2-3; TRBD2 aligns across 11 bases. This CDR3 region has 15 residues. The V gene's germline CDR1 is WNHNN and CDR2 SYGVQD (reference sequence). V lost 0 bases to trimming and J lost 10 bases; unmatched junction nucleotides: 6.

The rearrangement uses TRBV2 and TRBJ2-7; tentatively, D is TRBD2 (5 bases). Trimming took off 6 bases at V and 4 bases at J, with 10 bases between the two ends. Germline V gives CDR1 SNHLY, CDR2 FYNNEI. The CDR3 consists of 12 residues. The CDR3 nucleotides are TGTGCCAGCAGAGGAGGTGGATACGAGCAGTACTTC. Translation gives CASRGGGYEQYF.

This clone occurred many times. The genes are TRBV7-2 and TRBJ1-6; 7 nucleotides match TRBD1. CDR1 and CDR2 from the germline V gene are SGHTA and FQGNSA. V shed 6 bases, J shed 13 bases, and the junction held 6 bases outside the gene matches. The CDR3 has 12 residues. In DNA form, the CDR3 reads TGTGCCAGCAGAACTACAGGGGTCCCCCTCCACTTT. This encodes CASRTTGVPLHF.

This clone was observed a few times. The chain carries TRBV27 and TRBJ2-7; D not certain. Per the germline V gene, CDR1 is MNHEY and CDR2 is SMNVEV (reference sequence). The CDR3 spans 14 residues. Trimming cost V 5 bases and J 3 bases, with 14 bases left between them. The CDR3 nucleotides are TGTGCCAGCAGTCTCTCTGGGTGGGACTACGAGCAGTACTTC. Protein sequence: CASSLSGWDYEQYF.